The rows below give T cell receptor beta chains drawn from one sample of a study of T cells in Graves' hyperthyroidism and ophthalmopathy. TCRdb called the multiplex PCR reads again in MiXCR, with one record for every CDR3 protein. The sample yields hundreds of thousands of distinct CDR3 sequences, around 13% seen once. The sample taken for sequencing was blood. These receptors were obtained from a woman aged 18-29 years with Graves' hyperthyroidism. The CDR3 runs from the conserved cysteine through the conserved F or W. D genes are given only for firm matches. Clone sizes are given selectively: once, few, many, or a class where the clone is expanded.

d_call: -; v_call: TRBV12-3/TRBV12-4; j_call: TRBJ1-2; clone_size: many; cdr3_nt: TGTGCCAGCAGCGGCCGAAGGACTAACTATGGCTACACCTTC; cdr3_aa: CASSGRRTNYGYTF
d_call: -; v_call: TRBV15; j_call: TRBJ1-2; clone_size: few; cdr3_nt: TGTGCCACCAGCAGAGCGCAGGGGAGCTATGGCTACACCTTC; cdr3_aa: CATSRAQGSYGYTF
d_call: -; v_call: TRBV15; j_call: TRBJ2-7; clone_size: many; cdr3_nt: TGTGCCACCAGCAGAGATCGCAATTATTCCTACGAGCAGTACTTC; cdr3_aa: CATSRDRNYSYEQYF
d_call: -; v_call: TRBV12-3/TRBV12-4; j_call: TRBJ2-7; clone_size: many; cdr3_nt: TGTGCCAGCAGCCCGGGCCCTCTCCGGGAACGGGAGCAGTACTTC; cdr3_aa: CASSPGPLREREQYF
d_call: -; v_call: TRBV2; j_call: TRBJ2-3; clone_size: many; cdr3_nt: TGTGCCAGCAAAACGGGCACAGATACGCAGTATTTT; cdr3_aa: CASKTGTDTQYF
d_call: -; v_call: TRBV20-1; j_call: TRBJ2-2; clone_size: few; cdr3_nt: TGCAGTGCTCCCTGGGGCGGGGAGCTGTTTTTT; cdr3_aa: CSAPWGGELFF
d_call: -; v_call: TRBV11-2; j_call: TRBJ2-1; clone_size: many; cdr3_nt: TGTGCCAGCAGCTTAACCCATTCCAATGAGCAGTTCTTC; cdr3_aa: CASSLTHSNEQFF
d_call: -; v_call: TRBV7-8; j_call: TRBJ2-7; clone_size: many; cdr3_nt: TGTGCCAGCAGTTACAGCGGAAGTATCTCCTACGAGCAGTACTTC; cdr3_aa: CASSYSGSISYEQYF
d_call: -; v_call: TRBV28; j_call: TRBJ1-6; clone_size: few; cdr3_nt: TGTGCCAGCAGTGACAAGTATTCACCCCTCCACTTT; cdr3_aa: CASSDKYSPLHF
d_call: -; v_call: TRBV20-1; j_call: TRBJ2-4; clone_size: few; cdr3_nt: TGCAGTGCCAGACTAGACAGCATTCAGTACTTC; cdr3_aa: CSARLDSIQYF
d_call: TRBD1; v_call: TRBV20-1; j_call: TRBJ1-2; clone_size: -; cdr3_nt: TGCAGTGCTCCGACAGGGAAGTACTATGGCTACACCTTC; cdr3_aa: CSAPTGKYYGYTF
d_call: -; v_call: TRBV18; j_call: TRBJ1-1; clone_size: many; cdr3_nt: TGTGCCAGCTCACCCGAGTTAGACACTGAAGCTTTCTTT; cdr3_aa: CASSPELDTEAFF
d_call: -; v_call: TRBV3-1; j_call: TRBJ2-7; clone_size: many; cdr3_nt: TGTGCCAGCGCGAGGGCCCTGAACTACGAGCAGTACTTC; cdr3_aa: CASARALNYEQYF
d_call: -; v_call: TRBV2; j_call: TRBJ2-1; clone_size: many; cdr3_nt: TGTGCCAGCAGCGAGGACTCTCTCGCCTACAATGAGCAGTTCTTC; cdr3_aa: CASSEDSLAYNEQFF
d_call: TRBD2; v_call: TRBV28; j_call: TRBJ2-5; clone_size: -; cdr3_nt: TGTGCCAGCAGTTTCCAGGGCGGGAGGCCCCAAGAGACCCAGTACTTC; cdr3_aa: CASSFQGGRPQETQYF
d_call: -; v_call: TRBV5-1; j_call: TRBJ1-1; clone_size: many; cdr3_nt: TGCGCCAGCAGCTTGGCCCTGAGCACTGAAGCTTTCTTT; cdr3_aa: CASSLALSTEAFF
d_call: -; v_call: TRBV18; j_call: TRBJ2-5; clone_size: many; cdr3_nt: TGTGCCAGCTCAGCAACCCGTCAAGAGACCCAGTACTTC; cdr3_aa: CASSATRQETQYF
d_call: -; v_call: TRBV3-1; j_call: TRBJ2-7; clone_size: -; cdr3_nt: TGTGCCAGCAGCCAAGTCCTAGAAGCAGGCTACGAGCAGTACTTC; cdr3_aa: CASSQVLEAGYEQYF
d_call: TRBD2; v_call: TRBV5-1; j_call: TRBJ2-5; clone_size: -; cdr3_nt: TGCGCCAGCAGCTCGCGACTAGCGGCCCAAGAGACCCAGTACTTC; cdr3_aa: CASSSRLAAQETQYF
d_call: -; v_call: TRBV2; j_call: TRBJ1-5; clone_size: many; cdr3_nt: TGTGCCAGCAGTGACCAAGGGAACAATCAGCCCCAGCATTTT; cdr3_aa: CASSDQGNNQPQHF
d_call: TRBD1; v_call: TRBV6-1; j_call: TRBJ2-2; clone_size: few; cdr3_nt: TGTGCCAGCAGAGATCCGGGACAGGGGGCTATCGGGGAGCTGTTTTTT; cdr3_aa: CASRDPGQGAIGELFF
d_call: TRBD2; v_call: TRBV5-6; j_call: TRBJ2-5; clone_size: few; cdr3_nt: TGTGCCAGCAGCTGGGGGGGACTAGAGGACCAGTACTTC; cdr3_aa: CASSWGGLEDQYF
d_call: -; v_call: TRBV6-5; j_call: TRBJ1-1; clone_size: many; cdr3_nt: TGTGCCAGCAGTTACGCGGACGAGAACACTGAAGCTTTCTTT; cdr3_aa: CASSYADENTEAFF
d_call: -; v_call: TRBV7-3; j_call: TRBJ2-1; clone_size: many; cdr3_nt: TGTGCCAGCAGCCCAACAGCGGAGGGGGTCTACAATGAGCAGTTCTTC; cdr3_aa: CASSPTAEGVYNEQFF
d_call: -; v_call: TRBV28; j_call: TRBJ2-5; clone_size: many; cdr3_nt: TGTGCCAGCAGTCCTGGGGACACCTCGTACCAAGAGACCCAGTACTTC; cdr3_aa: CASSPGDTSYQETQYF